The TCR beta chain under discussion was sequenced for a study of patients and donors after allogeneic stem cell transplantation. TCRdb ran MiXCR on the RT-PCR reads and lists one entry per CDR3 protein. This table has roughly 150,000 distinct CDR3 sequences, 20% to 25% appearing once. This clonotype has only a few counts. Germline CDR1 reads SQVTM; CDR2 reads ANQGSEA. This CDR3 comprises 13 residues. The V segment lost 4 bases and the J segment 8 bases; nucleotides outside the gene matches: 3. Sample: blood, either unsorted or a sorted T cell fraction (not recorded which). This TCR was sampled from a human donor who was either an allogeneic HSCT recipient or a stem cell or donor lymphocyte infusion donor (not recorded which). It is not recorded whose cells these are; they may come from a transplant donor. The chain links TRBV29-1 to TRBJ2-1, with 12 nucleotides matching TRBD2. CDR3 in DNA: TGCAGCGTTGGTCCTAGCGGGAGGGATGAGCAGTTCTTC. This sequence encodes CSVGPSGRDEQFF.